The sequence of this T cell receptor beta chain was determined in a study of early T cells in non-severe SARS-CoV-2 infection. Study context: It was bulk RNA from unsorted whole blood that was sequenced, and the chains were unpaired. General observations from the study: Anti-spike CD8 responses were favored by VDJdb matching, which missed private and CD4 specificities.

Comment on this clonotype: Its antigen is unknown.

The protocol attached unique molecular identifiers to individual cDNA molecules. Using its own MiXCR run on the 5' RACE reads, TCRdb lists one record per CDR3 protein. Among about 55,000 distinct CDR3 sequences listed, under 15% were seen once. Deletions cut 5 bases from V and 2 bases from J, with 16 bases between. Germline CDR1 MNHEY, CDR2 SMNVEV (reference sequence). The CDR3 covers 16 residues. The TCR was taken from an adult who was a healthcare worker with PCR-confirmed SARS-CoV-2 infection or an uninfected control (not recorded which). The rearrangement joins TRBV27 to TRBJ2-1, with D hard to call. The sequencing used whole blood, collected at baseline. This CDR3 reads CASSEKDPFPYNEQFF. Here the CDR3 DNA reads TGTGCCAGCAGTGAAAAAGACCCCTTCCCCTACAATGAGCAGTTCTTC.